The entry below gives a single TCR beta chain sequence along with its context. This clonotype occurred a few times. Its antigen is not yet known. The record has no base qualities; no much larger clone is one base away. This record belongs to a study of type 1 regulatory T cells (TCRdb year 2021). About the study as a whole: An in vitro protocol by which a Tr1-enriched, alloantigen-specific CD4 T cell product named T-allo10 was generated was characterized in the study. T-allo10 was being evaluated clinically in patients with hematological malignancies who were receiving allogeneic hematopoietic stem cell transplantation. Broad study findings and their caveats: Compared with non-Tr1 cells, Tr1 cells had a TCR repertoire that was more restricted, a finding the study read as clonal expansion induced by alloantigen.

The V end loses 2 bases and the J end loses 4 bases, and a stretch of 15 bases separates them. For CDR1 and CDR2, the germline V gene (reference sequence) lists DFQATT and SNEGSKA. Spanning cysteine to phenylalanine, the CDR3 consists of 15 amino acids. Here the CDR3 DNA is all that survives: 45 bases in frame from base 1. The sequencer listed for this sample is Illumina MiSeq. Through fastp at Q25 and MiXCR, TCRdb rebuilt clones from the public reads, retaining in-frame beta chains. Rows merge per CDR3 protein into single entries with the most common DNA and genes. Present in this sample are 60,000 to 75,000 distinct CDR3 sequences, less than 25% of which were seen just once. The top ten hold more than 7.5% of the sample.

The chain employs TRBV20-1 and TRBJ2-1, with no D gene named confidently. The receptor's source is a human donor in good health. Input material: cultured type 1 regulatory T (Tr1) cells, either the whole culture or a sorted fraction (not recorded which). Per the publication, the cell subset or site label means: type 1 regulatory T cells sorted from the T-allo10 product. The DNA reads as follows: TGCAGTGCTAGAACTGTGGGATTGGAGTACAATGAGCAGTTCTTC. This gives the protein CSARTVGLEYNEQFF.